This entry describes one T cell receptor (beta chain). The data derive from a study of T-cell reconstitution after alpha-beta-depleted transplantation in children. Unique molecular identifiers were incorporated during preparation of the TCRbeta library. TCRdb ran MiXCR on the PCR reads and lists one entry per CDR3 protein. The sample includes about 360,000 distinct CDR3 sequences, 10% to 15% of them seen just once. The CDR3 runs 13 residues. Trimming at V came to 1 base and at J to 12 bases, leaving 8 bases not matched to a gene. The germline CDR1 and CDR2 sequences are SGHTA and FQGNSA. The TCR comes from a human donor who donated a stem cell graft to a child with Fanconi anemia. The sequences come from PBMCs, collected from the stem cell graft. The chain uses TRBV7-2 and TRBJ1-1; 7 bases match TRBD1. Written as DNA, the CDR3 is TGTGCCAGCAGCTTAGAGGCCCAGGGGGTAACTTTCTTT. The encoded protein is CASSLEAQGVTFF.